The 14 T cell receptor beta chains below were found in one sample sequenced in a study of T-cell reconstitution after alpha-beta-depleted transplantation in children. Preparing the TCRbeta library involved the use of unique molecular identifiers. Each CDR3 protein gets one entry after TCRdb re-called the PCR reads with MiXCR. The table includes hundreds of thousands of distinct CDR3 sequences, roughly 8% detected once. The source material was PBMCs, mostly from graft donor cells, sampled 180 days after TCRalphabeta/CD19-depleted stem cell transplant. The receptors derive from a male patient younger than 18 who had a stem cell transplant for acute lymphoblastic leukemia, so the T cells may come from the graft donor.

To note about this clonotype: A much larger clone differs by one base, so this may be a read error. This sequence joins TRBV7-9 and TRBJ1-4; tentative D call: TRBD1 (5 bases). The ends were cut back, 5 bases at V and 4 bases at J, with 8 bases in the middle. This CDR3 contains 13 residues. Germline lookup yields CDR1 SEHNR and CDR2 FQNEAQ (reference sequence). The CDR3 DNA reads TGTGCCAGCAGCATGGGGGTTAATGAAAAACTGTTTTTT. Translation gives CASSMGVNEKLFF.

This clonotype was recorded at least ten times. The chain has TRBV11-2 and TRBJ1-4, with D possibly TRBD1 on 5 matching bases. V shed 4 bases and J shed 0 bases, with 12 bases lying between them. CDR1 is SGHAT and CDR2 is FQNNGV in the germline V gene. CDR3 length: 16 amino acids. CDR3 nucleotides: TGTGCCAGCAGCTCTGGGACGTTTGCAACTAATGAAAAACTGTTTTTT. Protein sequence: CASSSGTFATNEKLFF.

This chain uses TRBV20-1 with TRBJ1-5; possibly TRBD1 for D (5 bases). The V end was cut by 6 bases, the J end by 3 bases, with 15 bases between. Per germline, CDR1 DFQATT and CDR2 SNEGSKA (reference sequence). The CDR3 is 14 amino acids. The CDR3 spells CSATPGRVNQPQHF. CDR3 in DNA: TGCAGTGCCACACCGGGACGCGTCAATCAGCCCCAGCATTTT.

This clonotype came up a few times. The chain couples TRBV7-7 to TRBJ2-3; D might be TRBD1 or TRBD2, each matching 5 bases. Trimming stripped 1 base from V and 2 bases from J, with 10 bases between. The CDR3 covers 15 residues. The germline V gene encodes CDR1 SSHAT and CDR2 FNYEAQ (reference sequence). The CDR3 spells CASSLEGRSTDTQYF. The CDR3 DNA sequence: TGTGCCAGCAGCTTAGAGGGACGATCCACAGATACGCAGTATTTT.

This clonotype was seen repeatedly, ten times or more. This rearrangement joins TRBV5-1 to TRBJ2-5; D remains ambiguous. Germline loops: CDR1 SGHRS, CDR2 YFSETQ. The CDR3 covers 12 residues. Between the trimmed V and J ends, which lost 4 bases and 1 base, there was a span of 5 bases. CDR3 DNA: TGCGCCAGCAGCGCCAGCCAAGAGACCCAGTACTTC. Residues: CASSASQETQYF.

In this sample, this clonotype turned up many times. The gene calls are TRBV5-1 and TRBJ2-5; 8 positions match TRBD2. The CDR3 runs 14 residues. J gave up 4 bases and V 2 bases, and 4 bases lay outside the gene matches. Looked up from germline, CDR1 is SGHRS and CDR2 is YFSETQ. The CDR3 coding sequence is TGCGCCAGCAGCTTCGGGGCGGGAGGAGAGACCCAGTACTTC. Its protein product is CASSFGAGGETQYF.

In this sample, this clonotype turned up many times. V and J are TRBV7-9 and TRBJ1-4, with D tentatively TRBD1 (5 bases). From germline, CDR1 is SEHNR and CDR2 FQNEAQ (reference sequence). This CDR3 region has 17 residues. The ends were cut back, 6 bases at V and 7 bases at J, with 24 bases in the middle. DNA of the CDR3: TGTGCCAGCAGTCCCGGGACCCCAGGGAAGGGAGTTGAAAAACTGTTTTTT. Amino acid sequence: CASSPGTPGKGVEKLFF.

This clonotype was seen ten or more times. The chain recombines TRBV5-5 with TRBJ1-2; D is ambiguous. The V end lost 5 bases, the J end lost 5 bases, and 19 bases lay between the germline ends. CDR3 length: 15 amino acids. In germline, CDR1 is SGHKS, CDR2 YYEKEE (reference sequence). DNA of the CDR3: TGTGCCAGCAGTTTCGGGCCCTCTCCGAGGTATGGCTACACCTTC. This codes for CASSFGPSPRYGYTF.

The chain has TRBV23-1 and TRBJ1-1; maybe TRBD1 (6 bases). TRBV23-1 is noted as an ORF with a role that remains uncertain. With 5 bases removed from V and 0 bases from J, the gap between germline ends came to 16 bases. The length of the CDR3 is 16 residues. The CDR3 DNA is TGCGCCAGCAGTTCAATGGTCCAGGGGATGAACACTGAAGCTTTCTTT. It specifies CASSSMVQGMNTEAFF.

This clonotype has ten or more counts. The rearrangement links TRBV4-2 to TRBJ2-5; 10 positions agree with TRBD2. The trim removed 0 bases at V and 5 bases at J, leaving 18 bases unmatched. Germline lookup yields CDR1 LGHNA and CDR2 YNFKEQ. The CDR3 contains 20 residues. CDR3 loop: CASSQDLMSGGAPFRETQYF. CDR3 DNA sequence: TGTGCCAGCAGCCAAGATCTTATGAGCGGGGGGGCGCCCTTCAGGGAGACCCAGTACTTC.

The rearrangement uses TRBV3-1 and TRBJ2-1; D gene unclear. The CDR3 runs 15 residues. CDR1 LGHDT and CDR2 YNNKEL come from the germline V gene (reference sequence). Trimming removed 2 bases at V and 2 bases at J, with 10 bases between. CDR3 amino acids: CASSQSGLPYNEQFF. The DNA for the CDR3 is TGTGCCAGCAGCCAAAGTGGGCTTCCCTACAATGAGCAGTTCTTC.

This clonotype turned up a few times. The J gene is TRBJ2-7, the V gene TRBV6-1; 7 nucleotides agree with TRBD2. The CDR3 loop spans 15 amino acids. V shed 6 bases and J 0 bases; nucleotides not matched to a gene: 8. Germline V lookup: CDR1 MNHNS, CDR2 SASEGT. The CDR3 DNA follows: TGTGCCAGCAGCCAGAGCGGGGCTAGCTCCTACGAGCAGTACTTC. Translating it yields CASSQSGASSYEQYF.

This clonotype has at least ten counts. The rearrangement uses TRBV12-3 or TRBV12-4 and TRBJ2-3, with a tentative D call TRBD2 (5 bases). This CDR3 is 12 amino acids long. The V gene lost 7 bases and the J gene lost 4 bases, with 9 bases spanning the gap. In nucleotides, the CDR3 is TGTGCCAGCACTCTGGGAGCAGATACGCAGTATTTT. Its translation is CASTLGADTQYF.

Regarding this clonotype: A read error may be the cause here, since a much bigger clone is one base away. The V and J genes are TRBV4-2 and TRBJ2-2; 7 bases align to TRBD2. The CDR3 is made up of 19 amino acids. The germline gives CDR1 LGHNA, CDR2 YNFKEQ. CDR3 in DNA: TGTCCCAGCAGCCCCTCTTCGGGGGAGGGCCTACGGGGATCCGGGGAGCTGTTTTTT. Translated, it gives CPSSPSSGEGLRGSGELFF.